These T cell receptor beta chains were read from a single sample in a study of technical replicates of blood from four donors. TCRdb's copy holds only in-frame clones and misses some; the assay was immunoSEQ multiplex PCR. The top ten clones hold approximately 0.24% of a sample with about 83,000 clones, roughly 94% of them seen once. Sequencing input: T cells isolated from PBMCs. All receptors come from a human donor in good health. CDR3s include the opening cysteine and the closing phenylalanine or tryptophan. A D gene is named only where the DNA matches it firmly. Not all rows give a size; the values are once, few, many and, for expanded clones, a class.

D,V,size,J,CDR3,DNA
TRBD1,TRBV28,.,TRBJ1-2,CASSSGQSYGYTF,TGTGCCAGCAGTTCGGGACAGAGCTATGGCTACACCTTC
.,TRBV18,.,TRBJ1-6,CASSLEGVSPLHF,TGTGCCAGCTCCTTAGAGGGTGTTTCACCCCTCCACTTT
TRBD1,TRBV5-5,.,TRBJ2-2,CASSLGDSRSGELFF,TGTGCCAGCAGCTTGGGGGACAGCCGAAGCGGGGAGCTGTTTTTT
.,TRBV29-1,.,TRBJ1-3,CSVAPQGSGNTIYF,TGCAGCGTTGCGCCCCAGGGCTCTGGAAACACCATATATTTT
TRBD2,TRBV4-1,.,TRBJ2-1,CASSQSGLAGGRNEQFF,TGCGCCAGCAGCCAATCGGGACTAGCGGGGGGGAGGAATGAGCAGTTCTTC
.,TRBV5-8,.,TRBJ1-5,CASSLGGGSNQPQHF,TGTGCCAGCAGCTTGGGAGGCGGTAGCAATCAGCCCCAGCATTTT
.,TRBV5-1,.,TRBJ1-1,CASSLVLGGTEAFF,TGCGCCAGCAGCTTGGTCCTCGGGGGTACTGAAGCTTTCTTT
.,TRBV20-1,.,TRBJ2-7,CSARDGKGQYF,TGCAGTGCTAGAGACGGGAAGGGGCAGTACTTC
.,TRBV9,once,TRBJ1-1,CASSVAGGPLNTEAFF,TGTGCCAGCAGCGTAGCTGGGGGCCCTTTGAACACTGAAGCTTTCTTT
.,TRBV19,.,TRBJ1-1,CASIRGRDMNTEAFF,TGTGCCAGTATTAGAGGCAGGGATATGAACACTGAAGCTTTCTTT
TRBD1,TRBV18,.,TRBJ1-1,CASSPRQGGFEAFF,TGTGCCAGCTCACCACGACAGGGTGGGTTTGAAGCTTTCTTT
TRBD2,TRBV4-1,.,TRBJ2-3,CASSQDPSGRRHTQYF,TGCGCCAGCAGCCAAGATCCTAGCGGGAGGAGGCATACGCAGTATTTT
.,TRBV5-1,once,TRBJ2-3,CASSYNQQGHLTDTQYF,TGCGCCAGCAGCTACAATCAGCAGGGACATCTCACAGATACGCAGTATTTT
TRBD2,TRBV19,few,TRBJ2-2,CASSIETSIVAGELFF,TGTGCCAGTAGTATAGAGACTAGCATTGTCGCCGGGGAGCTGTTTTTT
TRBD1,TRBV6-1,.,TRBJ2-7,CASLSRTGGEQYF,TGTGCCAGCCTCTCACGGACAGGGGGCGAGCAGTACTTC
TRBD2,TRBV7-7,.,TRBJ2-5,CASSLDTGGRETQYF,TGTGCCAGCAGCTTAGATACTGGCGGGAGAGAGACCCAGTACTTC
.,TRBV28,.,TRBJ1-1,CASSLAPEAFF,TGTGCCAGCAGTTTGGCCCCTGAAGCTTTCTTT
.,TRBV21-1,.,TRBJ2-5,CASSPEAGDQETQYF,TGTGCCAGCAGCCCGGAGGCGGGGGACCAAGAGACCCAGTACTTC
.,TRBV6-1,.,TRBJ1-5,CASSAGEGSNQPQHF,TGTGCCAGCAGTGCGGGGGAGGGGAGCAATCAGCCCCAGCATTTT
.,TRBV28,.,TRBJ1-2,CASSLGGGRYGYTF,TGTGCCAGCAGTTTAGGGGGGGGGCGCTATGGCTACACCTTC
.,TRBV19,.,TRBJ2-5,CASRVSGLLETQYF,TGTGCCAGTAGAGTTTCCGGACTTTTGGAGACCCAGTACTTC